These T cell receptor beta chains were read from a single sample in a study of neurological immune-mediated disorders. TCRdb recomputed calls from the 5' RACE reads with MiXCR, one row per CDR3 protein. Of tens of thousands of distinct CDR3 sequences in the sample, 3.4% were seen once. Sequencing was carried out using PBMCs. The receptors were gathered from a man between 35 and 55 years old with multiple sclerosis. CDR3s include the opening cysteine and the closing phenylalanine or tryptophan. The D gene is left open where the match is weak.

d_call: TRBD1; v_call: TRBV29-1; cdr3_aa: CSGIQGARGNTIYF
d_call: .; v_call: TRBV11-1; cdr3_aa: CASSPGTSNEQFF
d_call: .; v_call: TRBV7-9; cdr3_aa: CASSFGSGMNEQYF
d_call: .; v_call: TRBV10-3; cdr3_aa: CAIQPGGTFSGEQYF
d_call: TRBD2; v_call: TRBV7-2; cdr3_aa: CASSWGLAYNEQFF
d_call: TRBD1; v_call: TRBV25-1; cdr3_aa: CASRGTGGVGGYTF
d_call: TRBD1; v_call: TRBV5-1; cdr3_aa: CASSPDRANTEAFF
d_call: .; v_call: TRBV5-1; cdr3_aa: CASSLLHSSNEQFF
d_call: .; v_call: TRBV5-6; cdr3_aa: CASSLDGTEAFF
d_call: TRBD1; v_call: TRBV6-6; cdr3_aa: CASRLGQGGTDTQYF
d_call: .; v_call: TRBV10-3; cdr3_aa: CAISDRRGRGSSYEQYF
d_call: TRBD2; v_call: TRBV5-1; cdr3_aa: CASSLALAGATSTDTQYF
d_call: TRBD1; v_call: TRBV20-1; cdr3_aa: CSATDRGRGNSPLHF
d_call: .; v_call: TRBV5-1; cdr3_aa: CASSLGNTNTEAFF
d_call: TRBD2; v_call: TRBV7-6; cdr3_aa: CASSPHLAGVYTQYF
d_call: TRBD2; v_call: TRBV5-1; cdr3_aa: CASSADLAAYEQYF
d_call: .; v_call: TRBV10-3; cdr3_aa: CAISAYLEDTQYF
d_call: .; v_call: TRBV5-1; cdr3_aa: CASSWDNGYIGELFF
d_call: TRBD1; v_call: TRBV3-1; cdr3_aa: CASSHPFGQGITGANVLTF
d_call: .; v_call: TRBV29-1; cdr3_aa: CSAPTPLGEAFF
d_call: .; v_call: TRBV7-8; cdr3_aa: CASSPGRGEQFF
d_call: TRBD2; v_call: TRBV11-1; cdr3_aa: CASSSRTSGNNEQFF
d_call: .; v_call: TRBV27; cdr3_aa: CASSFRSPGSYNEQFF
d_call: .; v_call: TRBV20-1; cdr3_aa: CSAPNVEIWNSPLHF
d_call: .; v_call: TRBV20-1; cdr3_aa: CSARGRQGSDTQYF
d_call: .; v_call: TRBV20-1; cdr3_aa: CSAPGPNSETQYF
d_call: TRBD2; v_call: TRBV29-1; cdr3_aa: CSVRTGGNEQFF
d_call: .; v_call: TRBV6-1; cdr3_aa: CASSDFLTGVTDTQYF
d_call: TRBD1; v_call: TRBV12-3/TRBV12-4; cdr3_aa: CASTTGQLAFF
d_call: .; v_call: TRBV20-1; cdr3_aa: CSARDLGAGETQYF
d_call: .; v_call: TRBV5-1; cdr3_aa: CASSPEDGTDTQYF
d_call: .; v_call: TRBV20-1; cdr3_aa: CSARIQGRSGANVLTF
d_call: .; v_call: TRBV7-9; cdr3_aa: CASSLGGQAFF
d_call: .; v_call: TRBV5-1; cdr3_aa: CASSRNTDTQYF
d_call: TRBD1; v_call: TRBV20-1; cdr3_aa: CSARPGQGIREGYTF
d_call: TRBD2; v_call: TRBV24-1; cdr3_aa: CATSDQAGRGASPNEQFF
d_call: TRBD1; v_call: TRBV7-9; cdr3_aa: CASSARQGSRETQYF
d_call: TRBD1; v_call: TRBV20-1; cdr3_aa: CSAESGTGLNQPQHF
d_call: .; v_call: TRBV5-1; cdr3_aa: CASSPTTGLSNYGYTF
d_call: TRBD1; v_call: TRBV5-1; cdr3_aa: CASSFWTGSDTEAFF
d_call: TRBD2; v_call: TRBV5-1; cdr3_aa: CASSPMFSGSSTGELFF
d_call: .; v_call: TRBV4-1; cdr3_aa: CASSHPGKGSDTQYF
d_call: .; v_call: TRBV18; cdr3_aa: CASSPPYSNQPQHF
d_call: .; v_call: TRBV29-1; cdr3_aa: CSGWQGGNQPQHF
d_call: .; v_call: TRBV28; cdr3_aa: CASSLYRDNQPQHF
d_call: TRBD2; v_call: TRBV7-2; cdr3_aa: CASSSPSGGQYNEQFF
d_call: TRBD2; v_call: TRBV18; cdr3_aa: CASSLQREETQYF
d_call: TRBD1; v_call: TRBV5-6; cdr3_aa: CASSLAGGAVPWQYF
d_call: TRBD1; v_call: TRBV7-9; cdr3_aa: CASSLRGPNTGELFF
d_call: .; v_call: TRBV3-1; cdr3_aa: CASSQGREAFF
d_call: .; v_call: TRBV29-1; cdr3_aa: CSVDRPPDTQYF
d_call: .; v_call: TRBV5-1; cdr3_aa: CASSPAEAGTGELFF
d_call: TRBD1; v_call: TRBV6-5; cdr3_aa: CASKPDRRGNTIYF
d_call: .; v_call: TRBV20-1; cdr3_aa: CSARTNTGLIEAFF
d_call: .; v_call: TRBV5-1; cdr3_aa: CASSRGGYTDTQYF